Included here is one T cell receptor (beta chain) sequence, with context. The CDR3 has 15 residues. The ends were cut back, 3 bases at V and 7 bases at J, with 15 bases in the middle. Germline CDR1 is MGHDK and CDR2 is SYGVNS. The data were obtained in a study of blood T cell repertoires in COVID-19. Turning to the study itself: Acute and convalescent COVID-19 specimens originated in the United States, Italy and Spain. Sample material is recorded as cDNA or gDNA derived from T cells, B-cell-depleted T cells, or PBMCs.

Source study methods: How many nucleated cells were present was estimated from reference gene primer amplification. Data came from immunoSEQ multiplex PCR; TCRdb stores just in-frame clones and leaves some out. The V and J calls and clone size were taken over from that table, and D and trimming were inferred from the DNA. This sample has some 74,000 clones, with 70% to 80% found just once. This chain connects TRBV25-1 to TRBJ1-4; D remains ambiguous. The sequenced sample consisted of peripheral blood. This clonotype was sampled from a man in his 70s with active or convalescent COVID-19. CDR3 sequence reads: CASSDPGEGGEKLFF. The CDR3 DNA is TGTGCCAGCAGTGATCCCGGGGAGGGAGGTGAAAAACTGTTTTTT.